This TCR beta chain was identified during a study of Ad26.COV2.S vaccination and SARS-CoV-2 variants. Findings of the study overall: Vaccinees displayed broader spike-specific TCR repertoires than placebo recipients.

The treatment is: roughly 20 received Ad26.COV2.S at low or high dose, single or two shots; about 5 received placebo; per-sample allocation not given. Samples analyzed were those drawn on day 63 after the first vaccine or placebo injection. Wuhan-strain spike was delivered by a replication-incompetent Ad26 vector. This CDR3 has 16 amino acids. Per germline, CDR1 SGHDT and CDR2 YYEEEE. V gave up 4 bases and J gave up 2 bases; unmatched junction bases: 11. This clone was recorded once. Its matching antigen is unknown. Profiled with immunoSEQ multiplex PCR; TCRdb holds only in-frame clones, not every one. The data contain about 420,000 clones, approximately 88% of them seen just once; the ten biggest clones take up 3.6%.

The rearrangement links TRBV5-6 to TRBJ2-7; 8 nucleotides match TRBD1. The sequences come from peripheral blood, collected in a trial of Ad26.COV2.S vaccine versus placebo. This clonotype was sampled from a person aged 18-60 years who received the Ad26.COV2.S COVID-19 vaccine or a placebo. As DNA, the CDR3 is TGTGCCAGCAGCACCGGACAGGGTCAACCTGCCTACGAGCAGTACTTC. Amino acid sequence: CASSTGQGQPAYEQYF.